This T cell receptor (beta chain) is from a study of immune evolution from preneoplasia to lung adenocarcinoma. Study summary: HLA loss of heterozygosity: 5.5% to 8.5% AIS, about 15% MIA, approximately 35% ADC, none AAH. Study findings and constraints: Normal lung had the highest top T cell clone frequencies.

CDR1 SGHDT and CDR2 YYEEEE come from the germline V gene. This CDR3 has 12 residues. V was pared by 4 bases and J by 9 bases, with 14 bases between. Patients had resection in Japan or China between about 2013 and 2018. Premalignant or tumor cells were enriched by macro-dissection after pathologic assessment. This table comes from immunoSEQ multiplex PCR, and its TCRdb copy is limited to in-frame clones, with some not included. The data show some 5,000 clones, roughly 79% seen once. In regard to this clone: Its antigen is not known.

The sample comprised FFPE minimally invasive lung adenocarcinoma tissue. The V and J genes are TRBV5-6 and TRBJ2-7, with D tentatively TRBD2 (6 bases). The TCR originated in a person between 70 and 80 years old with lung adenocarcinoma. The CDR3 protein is CASSLEQEGQYF. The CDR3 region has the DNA TGTGCCAGCAGCCTCGAACAGGAGGGGCAGTACTTC.